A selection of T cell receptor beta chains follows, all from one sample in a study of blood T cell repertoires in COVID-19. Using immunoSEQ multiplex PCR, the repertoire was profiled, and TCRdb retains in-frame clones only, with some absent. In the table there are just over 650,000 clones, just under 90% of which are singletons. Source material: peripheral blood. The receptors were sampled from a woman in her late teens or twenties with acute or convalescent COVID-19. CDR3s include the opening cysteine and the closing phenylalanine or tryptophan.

CASSPGGVNTVYYEQYF | TRBJ2-7 | TRBV4-1
CATSEPGDPLHF | TRBJ1-6 | TRBV15
CASSIGHRNSPLHF | TRBJ1-6 | TRBV19
CASSLDRSYGYTF | TRBJ1-2 | TRBV19
CASSLGGNTEAFF | TRBJ1-1 | TRBV5-1
CASSKPVPGLARYEQYF | TRBJ2-7 | TRBV3-1/TRBV3-2
CAWSADAGGEKLFF | TRBJ1-4 | TRBV30
CASSFLGQGNYGYTF | TRBJ1-2 | TRBV5-4
CASSLGTGKNSPLHF | TRBJ1-6 | TRBV5-1
CASSVGSGGRETQYF | TRBJ2-5 | TRBV19
CASSVANYGYTF | TRBJ1-2 | TRBV19
CASSQAQGYGNTIYF | TRBJ1-3 | TRBV4-3
CASSPPGRGGYTEAFF | TRBJ1-1 | TRBV19
CSVATGQSYGYTF | TRBJ1-2 | TRBV29-1
CASSILGGQGNSPLHF | TRBJ1-6 | TRBV19
CASSLQATDTQYF | TRBJ2-3 | TRBV7-6
CASSLEGHTNTEAFF | TRBJ1-1 | TRBV6-5
CASSVGLAGTDTQYF | TRBJ2-3 | TRBV9
CATRTGQNTEAFF | TRBJ1-1 | TRBV24-1
CAGSSPGSYTEAFF | TRBJ1-1 | TRBV2
CASSWGGNTEAFF | TRBJ1-1 | TRBV7-8
CASSQVSVRGNYGYTF | TRBJ1-2 | TRBV14
CASSRRGDQPQHF | TRBJ1-5 | TRBV5-1
CAWIRSGGWNTEAFF | TRBJ1-1 | TRBV30
CASIVGGSQNTEAFF | TRBJ1-1 | TRBV28
CASSQTRRTSADEQFF | TRBJ2-1 | TRBV14
CASSQQGNTGELFF | TRBJ2-2 | TRBV4-3
CSVGSKGVGYEQYF | TRBJ2-7 | TRBV29-1
CASSLGQGNSPLHF | TRBJ1-6 | TRBV5-1
CASSHPTSGRLTDTQYF | TRBJ2-3 | TRBV3-1/TRBV3-2
CASSRDRTTNEKLFF | TRBJ1-4 | TRBV19
CAWRSTDYNEQFF | TRBJ2-1 | TRBV30
CASSQDIGQLYGYTF | TRBJ1-2 | TRBV4-3
CASRQKQGQPQHF | TRBJ1-5 | TRBV12-3/TRBV12-4
CASSQDSGGSGNTIYF | TRBJ1-3 | TRBV4-1
CATSRQGTNYGYTF | TRBJ1-2 | TRBV15
CASSAGQGVYEQYF | TRBJ2-7 | TRBV25-1
CASSYLGQVPGNTIYF | TRBJ1-3 | TRBV6-5
CASTSGTYGYTF | TRBJ1-2 | TRBV7-9
CASSFRTGYEAFF | TRBJ1-1 | TRBV27
CASSLEGDQPQHF | TRBJ1-5 | TRBV12-3/TRBV12-4
CASSLSFRANTGELFF | TRBJ2-2 | TRBV11-3
CASSQQGLVYGYTF | TRBJ1-2 | TRBV7-9
CASTRGDSMFDGYTF | TRBJ1-2 | TRBV3-1/TRBV3-2
CAWSWTGFPNEQYF | TRBJ2-7 | TRBV30
CAWTGGGNSPLHF | TRBJ1-6 | TRBV30
CASYDRVSTEAFF | TRBJ1-1 | TRBV19
CASSHPNQGDQRTIYF | TRBJ1-3 | TRBV4-1
CASSPGQGSNYGYTF | TRBJ1-2 | TRBV18
CASSYGVPGYTF | TRBJ1-2 | TRBV12-3/TRBV12-4
CASIWGGLGNQPQHF | TRBJ1-5 | TRBV6-5
CASSPGGSYGYTF | TRBJ1-2 | TRBV7-2
CASSRGTEAFF | TRBJ1-1 | TRBV9
CATSDRTEGKTQYF | TRBJ2-5 | TRBV24-1
CAWKHRDRGSPLHF | TRBJ1-6 | TRBV30
CASSQDRLFSWRGALDEQFF | TRBJ2-1 | TRBV4-1
CASRGLAGTGEQYF | TRBJ2-7 | TRBV27